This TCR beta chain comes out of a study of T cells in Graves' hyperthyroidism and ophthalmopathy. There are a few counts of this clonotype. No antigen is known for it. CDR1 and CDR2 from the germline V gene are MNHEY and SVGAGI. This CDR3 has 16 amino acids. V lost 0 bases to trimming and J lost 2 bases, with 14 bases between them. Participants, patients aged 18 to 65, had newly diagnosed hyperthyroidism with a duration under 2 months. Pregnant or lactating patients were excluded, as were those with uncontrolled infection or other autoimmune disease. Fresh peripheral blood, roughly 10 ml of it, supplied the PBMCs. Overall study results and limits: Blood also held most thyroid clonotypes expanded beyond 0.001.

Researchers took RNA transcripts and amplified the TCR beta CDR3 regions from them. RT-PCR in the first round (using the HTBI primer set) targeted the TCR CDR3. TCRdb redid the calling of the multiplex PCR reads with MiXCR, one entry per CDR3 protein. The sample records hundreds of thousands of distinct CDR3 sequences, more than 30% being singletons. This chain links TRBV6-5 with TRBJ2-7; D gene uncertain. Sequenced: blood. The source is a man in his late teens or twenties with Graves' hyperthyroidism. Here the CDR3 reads CASSYSAGASTYEQYF. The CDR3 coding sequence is TGTGCCAGCAGTTACTCGGCAGGAGCATCCACCTACGAGCAGTACTTC.